Listed below are T cell receptor beta chains from one sample, sequenced in a study of regulatory T cells. The assay was immunoSEQ multiplex PCR, and TCRdb's table has in-frame clones only and misses some. The sample yields almost 30,000 clones, less than 95% seen once. Material for sequencing was conventional CD4+ T cells sorted from blood. These receptors were collected from a young adult with CD3G deficiency. Each CDR3 is given with its conserved first and last residue. The order of the fields is clone size, J gene, V gene, D gene, CDR3 protein, CDR3 DNA. The D gene is left open where the match is weak. Some rows mark clone size as missing; the rest say once, few, many or name a class of expanded clone.

.	TRBJ2-3	TRBV7-9	.	CASSDGPDGASTDTQYF	TGTGCCAGCAGCGACGGACCGGACGGTGCTAGCACAGATACGCAGTATTTT
.	TRBJ2-5	TRBV7-2	.	CASSLGQGETQYF	TGTGCCAGCAGCTTGGGGCAGGGAGAGACCCAGTACTTC
.	TRBJ2-7	TRBV18	TRBD1	CASSPGQGGEQYF	TGTGCCAGCTCACCGGGACAGGGAGGGGAGCAGTACTTC
.	TRBJ2-7	TRBV28	TRBD1	CASSSGDRRTYEQYF	TGTGCCAGCAGTTCGGGGGACAGGCGAACCTACGAGCAGTACTTC
.	TRBJ1-3	TRBV19	.	CASSTGNTIYF	TGTGCCAGTAGTACTGGAAACACCATATATTTT
.	TRBJ2-7	TRBV7-5	.	CARSFQPRDIVYEQYF	TGTGCCAGAAGCTTTCAGCCTCGGGACATCGTCTACGAGCAGTACTTC
.	TRBJ2-1	TRBV9	.	CASSVSGIAYNEQFF	TGTGCCAGCAGCGTATCGGGGATCGCCTACAATGAGCAGTTCTTC
.	TRBJ1-5	TRBV6-1	.	CASSDTGRASNQPQHF	TGTGCCAGCAGTGATACAGGGAGAGCGAGCAATCAGCCCCAGCATTTT
.	TRBJ1-5	TRBV28	.	CASREGGLNQPQHF	TGTGCCAGCAGGGAAGGTGGCCTTAATCAGCCCCAGCATTTT
.	TRBJ1-1	TRBV11-3	TRBD1	CASSYDRDTEAFF	TGTGCCAGCAGCTACGACAGGGACACTGAAGCTTTCTTT
.	TRBJ2-6	TRBV11-2	.	CASRKGGPSSGANVLTF	TGTGCCAGCAGGAAGGGGGGCCCTAGCTCTGGGGCCAACGTCCTGACTTTC
.	TRBJ2-1	TRBV10-3	.	CAISETEYNEQFF	TGTGCCATCAGTGAGACCGAATACAATGAGCAGTTCTTC
.	TRBJ2-7	TRBV11-2	.	CASSLEAGRGMGHEQYF	TGTGCCAGCAGCTTAGAGGCAGGTAGAGGGATGGGGCACGAGCAGTACTTC
.	TRBJ2-1	TRBV7-9	TRBD1	CASSRQGPPWANEQFF	TGTGCCAGCAGCCGACAGGGGCCTCCTTGGGCCAATGAGCAGTTCTTC
.	TRBJ1-2	TRBV6-1	.	CASGNRDTYYGYTF	TGTGCCAGCGGTAACCGGGACACCTACTATGGCTACACCTTC
.	TRBJ2-5	TRBV5-4	.	CASSLAGTWETQYF	TGTGCCAGCAGCTTGGCTGGGACATGGGAGACCCAGTACTTC
few	TRBJ1-6	TRBV7-2	.	CASSSSVAYNSPLHF	TGTGCCAGCAGCTCCTCCGTGGCCTATAATTCACCCCTCCACTTT
.	TRBJ2-4	TRBV10-3	TRBD2	CAISSPTSGSPYLAKNIQYF	TGTGCCATCAGTTCCCCGACTAGCGGGAGCCCTTACTTAGCCAAAAACATTCAGTACTTC
.	TRBJ1-3	TRBV19	.	CASRQEGRSGPGNTIYF	TGTGCCAGTAGGCAGGAGGGCCGCAGTGGGCCTGGAAACACCATATATTTT
.	TRBJ2-4	TRBV18	.	CASSPDPKGDIQYF	TGTGCCAGCTCACCCGACCCCAAGGGAGACATTCAGTACTTC
.	TRBJ1-1	TRBV28	.	CASRPRSPGLRNTEAFF	TGTGCCAGCAGGCCCCGCTCACCGGGACTGAGGAACACTGAAGCTTTCTTT
.	TRBJ1-1	TRBV6-1	TRBD1	CASRGDREAFF	TGTGCCAGCAGGGGGGACAGAGAAGCTTTCTTT
.	TRBJ1-2	TRBV21-1	.	CASSKTGGRLNYGYTF	TGTGCCAGCAGCAAAACAGGGGGCCGACTTAACTATGGCTACACCTTC
once	TRBJ2-2	TRBV5-1	TRBD1	CASRQGLNTGELFF	TGCGCCAGCAGACAGGGGCTAAACACCGGGGAGCTGTTTTTT
.	TRBJ2-5	TRBV7-3	TRBD2	CASSPGLALAVTQYF	TGTGCCAGCAGCCCGGGACTAGCCCTCGCGGTGACCCAGTACTTC
.	TRBJ1-1	TRBV7-9	TRBD1	CASSPTGGTEAFF	TGTGCCAGCAGCCCCACAGGGGGAACCGAAGCTTTCTTT
.	TRBJ2-1	TRBV5-1	TRBD2	CASSLSAGGAKNEQFF	TGCGCCAGCAGCTTGTCGGCCGGGGGGGCCAAAAATGAGCAGTTCTTC
once	TRBJ2-7	TRBV6-1	TRBD1	CASSDGTAGSGEQYF	TGTGCCAGCAGTGATGGGACAGCCGGGTCGGGTGAGCAGTACTTC
.	TRBJ2-5	TRBV25-1	.	CASSEGKPGETQYF	TGTGCCAGCAGTGAAGGCAAGCCGGGGGAGACCCAGTACTTC
.	TRBJ2-5	TRBV25-1	.	CASSEGVAGQETQYF	TGTGCCAGCAGTGAAGGTGTGGCAGGACAAGAGACCCAGTACTTC
.	TRBJ2-2	TRBV19	TRBD1	CASSIGTGIGTGELFF	TGTGCCAGTAGTATCGGGACAGGGATAGGGACCGGGGAGCTGTTTTTT
.	TRBJ1-1	TRBV11-2	.	CASSHNTEAFF	TGTGCCAGCAGCCATAACACTGAAGCTTTCTTT
.	TRBJ2-1	TRBV7-9	.	CASSSQGGAEQFF	TGTGCCAGCAGCTCCCAGGGGGGAGCGGAGCAGTTCTTC
.	TRBJ2-2	TRBV10-3	TRBD2	CATTNLAGGTLGTGELFF	TGTGCCACCACGAACCTAGCGGGAGGAACCTTGGGCACCGGGGAGCTGTTTTTT
.	TRBJ2-5	TRBV7-8	.	CASSLSGTGRETQYF	TGTGCCAGCAGCTTAAGCGGTACGGGACGCGAGACCCAGTACTTC
.	TRBJ1-4	TRBV27	TRBD1	CASSEQGAGGKLFF	TGTGCCAGCAGTGAACAGGGGGCGGGGGGAAAACTGTTTTTT
.	TRBJ2-1	TRBV7-9	.	CASSLALGNEQFF	TGTGCCAGCAGCTTAGCGCTCGGAAATGAGCAGTTCTTC
.	TRBJ1-2	TRBV6-1	.	CASSEAGPRGYTF	TGTGCCAGCAGTGAAGCAGGCCCGAGAGGCTACACCTTC
.	TRBJ2-1	TRBV6-1	TRBD1	CASSLTGGSYNEQFF	TGTGCCAGCAGTCTGACAGGGGGATCCTACAATGAGCAGTTCTTC
.	TRBJ2-7	TRBV6-1	.	CASNHPTYEQYF	TGTGCCAGCAACCACCCTACCTACGAGCAGTACTTC
.	TRBJ2-7	TRBV28	TRBD2	CASSSVAGGTSYEQYF	TGTGCCAGCAGTTCCGTAGCGGGGGGGACCTCCTACGAGCAGTACTTC
.	TRBJ1-5	TRBV28	.	CASSSEVYSNQPQHF	TGTGCCAGCAGTTCTGAGGTATATAGCAATCAGCCCCAGCATTTT
.	TRBJ2-1	TRBV6-6	TRBD2	CASSYPGLAKEQFF	TGTGCCAGCAGTTACCCGGGACTAGCGAAGGAGCAGTTCTTC
few	TRBJ1-6	TRBV6-1	.	CASSAQQGSDNSPLHF	TGTGCCAGCAGTGCTCAACAGGGTTCCGATAATTCACCCCTCCACTTT
.	TRBJ1-2	TRBV4-3	.	CASSQKQGYGYTF	TGCGCCAGCAGCCAGAAACAGGGCTATGGCTACACCTTC
.	TRBJ2-1	TRBV7-9	TRBD2	CASSLGLAGHNEQFF	TGTGCCAGCAGCTTAGGACTAGCGGGTCACAATGAGCAGTTCTTC
.	TRBJ1-2	TRBV28	.	CASSSAGAQHYGYTF	TGTGCCAGCAGTTCCGCCGGGGCCCAACACTATGGCTACACCTTC
.	TRBJ2-5	TRBV28	TRBD1	CASSGGQERQYF	TGTGCCAGCAGTGGGGGACAGGAGCGCCAGTACTTC
.	TRBJ2-1	TRBV18	.	CASSPPGHLQSSYNEQFF	TGTGCCAGCTCACCACCGGGACACCTTCAAAGCTCCTACAATGAGCAGTTCTTC
.	TRBJ2-5	TRBV7-8	.	CASSLVSGLPLFSQYF	TGTGCCAGCAGCTTAGTCAGTGGGCTACCCCTTTTTTCCCAGTACTTC
.	TRBJ2-7	TRBV10-3	.	CAISDPLGRTTPYEQYF	TGTGCCATCAGTGATCCACTAGGCAGAACTACTCCCTACGAGCAGTACTTC
.	TRBJ2-4	TRBV5-1	.	CASSLDGISDIQYF	TGCGCCAGCAGCTTGGACGGGATAAGTGACATTCAGTACTTC
.	TRBJ2-7	TRBV7-9	.	CASSRLAYEQYF	TGTGCCAGCAGCAGACTAGCCTACGAGCAGTACTTC
few	TRBJ2-5	TRBV2	.	CASGYTEETQYF	TGTGCCAGCGGATATACAGAAGAGACCCAGTACTTC
.	TRBJ2-7	TRBV4-1	.	CASSQTALIHPGYEQYF	TGCGCCAGCAGCCAGACTGCCCTCATTCACCCCGGCTACGAGCAGTACTTC
.	TRBJ1-4	TRBV4-1	TRBD1	CASSQPGQGGKLFF	TGCGCCAGCAGCCAACCCGGACAGGGCGGAAAACTGTTTTTT
.	TRBJ1-4	TRBV12-5	.	CASGTSTNEKLFF	TGTGCTAGTGGTACCTCAACTAATGAAAAACTGTTTTTT
.	TRBJ2-3	TRBV6-1	.	CASSERKGGTQYF	TGTGCCAGCAGTGAACGGAAGGGTGGTACGCAGTATTTT
.	TRBJ2-2	TRBV5-1	.	CASSLVVSGSPGELFF	TGCGCCAGCAGCTTGGTGGTCTCTGGCTCCCCCGGGGAGCTGTTTTTT